The rows below give T cell receptor beta chains drawn from one sample of a study of cytomegalovirus exposure and HLA in healthy donors. Repertoires were generated with immunoSEQ multiplex PCR, while TCRdb's copy carries only in-frame clones and drops some. This sample has 150,000 to 200,000 clones, with about 75% found just once. The specimen was PBMCs. The receptors here all came from a man aged 18 to 30 in good health and CMV-seropositive. Each CDR3 is given with its conserved first and last residue. Clone size is not always given. Where it is, it says once, few, many or a class for expanded clones.

>TRBV6-6|few
CASSYSKGGRNYGYTF
>TRBV5-1|.
CASSPRTSVGETQYF
>TRBV12-5|.
CASGFGQSENQPQHF
>TRBV27|.
CASSLRSGNTEAFF
>TRBV10-2|.
CASSGRELAGELFF
>TRBV9|.
CASSVVHRQGATDTQYF
>TRBV30|.
CAWSAGGDTDTQYF
>TRBV7-2|.
CASSLEANPGTEAFF
>TRBV19|.
CASSTGNSNTGELFF
>TRBV6-1|few
CASGGQGSGGTEAFF
>TRBV6-4|.
CASSRIGTGHNEQFF
>TRBV7-6|few
CASSLGGGTEAFF
>TRBV15|once
CATSRGGGPGAGELFF
>TRBV25-1|.
CASSELDRGYGYTF
>TRBV6-5|.
CASGAQGGGSEKLFF
>TRBV15|.
CATSRGTDRQETQYF
>TRBV29-1|.
CSARTDNNYGYTF
>TRBV5-6|.
CASSPAGTGGGKLFF
>TRBV18|.
CASSRGTANTGELFF
>TRBV28|.
CASSLGTSSQETQYF
>TRBV2|.
CASSNEDREEDTQYF
>TRBV27|.
CASSSLAKGGEYNEQFF
>TRBV7-8|few
CASSLAGDPIRGLYNEQFF
>TRBV5-8|once
CATTSRGGAGNSPLHF
>TRBV2|.
CASSLAGGLNTGELFF
>TRBV5-4|.
CASSHLQGGTEAFF
>TRBV30|.
CAWSLRQGHGYTF
>TRBV19|.
CASSILAGSGANVLTF
>TRBV6-6|.
CASSPQGARETQYF
>TRBV9|few
CASSVAGLAGGNGELFF
>TRBV4-1|.
CASSQPRQVVGLAGGNNEQFF
>TRBV7-2|few
CASSFEGGPRNTQYF
>TRBV6-5|few
CASRPPGTANEKLFF
>TRBV5-6|few
CASSFLSETGKLFF
>TRBV13|.
CASSFRTGDEKLFF
>TRBV5-1|once
CASSYPQDGLAGNTGELFF
>TRBV5-4|.
CASSLASGYGYTF